This TCR beta chain was found in a study of identical twins. Regarding the study as a whole: Recombination models fit unrelated individuals' TCR alpha sharing but underestimated twins'.

TCRdb analysed the 5' RACE reads with MiXCR anew, one entry per CDR3 protein. The table includes more than 200,000 distinct CDR3 sequences, around 15% detected once. About this clonotype itself: Its specificity is not known.

This receptor was identified in a woman between 18 and 29 years old in good health. The sample was memory (CD45RO+) T cells sorted from blood.

The CDR3 protein is CSAGDGGLAGRIYNEQFF. The CDR3 region has the DNA TGCAGTGCCGGGGATGGGGGACTAGCGGGTCGGATATACAATGAGCAGTTCTTC. The rearrangement uses TRBV20-1 and TRBJ2-1, with 12 bases that match TRBD2. Germline V CDR1 and CDR2: DFQATT, SNEGSKA (reference sequence). V lost 6 bases, J lost 4 bases, and 16 bases stayed unmatched. The CDR3 runs 18 residues.